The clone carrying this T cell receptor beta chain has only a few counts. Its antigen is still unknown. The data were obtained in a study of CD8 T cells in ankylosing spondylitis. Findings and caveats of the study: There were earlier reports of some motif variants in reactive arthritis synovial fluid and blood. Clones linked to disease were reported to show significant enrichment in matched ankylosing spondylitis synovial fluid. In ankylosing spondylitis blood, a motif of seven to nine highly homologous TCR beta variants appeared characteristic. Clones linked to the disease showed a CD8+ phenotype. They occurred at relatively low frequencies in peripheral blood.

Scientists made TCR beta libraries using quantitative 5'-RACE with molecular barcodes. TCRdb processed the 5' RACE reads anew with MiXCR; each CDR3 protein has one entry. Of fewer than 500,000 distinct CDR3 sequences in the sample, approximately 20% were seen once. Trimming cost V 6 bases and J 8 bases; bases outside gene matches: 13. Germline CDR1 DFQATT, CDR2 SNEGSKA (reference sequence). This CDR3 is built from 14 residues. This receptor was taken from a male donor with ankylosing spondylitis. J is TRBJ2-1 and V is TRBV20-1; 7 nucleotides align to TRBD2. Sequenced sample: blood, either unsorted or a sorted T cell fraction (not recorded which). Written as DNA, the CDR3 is TGCAGTGCCCTCCTTGGGGGGGAGGTCGATGAGCAGTTCTTC. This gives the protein CSALLGGEVDEQFF.